This T cell receptor beta chain was observed in a study of sequential checkpoint blockade in melanoma. Study overall: Maintenance nivolumab came after either treatment sequence.

Here immunoSEQ multiplex PCR was the method, and the copy in TCRdb shows in-frame clones only, minus some. The sample carries fewer than 40,000 clones, more than 70% recorded once. The treatment: randomized to nivolumab then ipilimumab (arm A) or the reverse (arm B). DNA-damaging chemotherapy had not been given to any patient beforehand. Live CD3+CD8+ CD19− CD56− cells were sorted from PBMCs. The CDR3 runs to 16 residues. CDR1 is SEHNR and CDR2 is FQNEAQ in the germline V gene (reference sequence). V was pared by 3 bases and J by 5 bases, with 5 bases of the junction left unmatched. The table lists this clone with a count of one.

The sequencing used CD8+ T cells sorted from blood (inferred from file names), collected from a patient given nivolumab and ipilimumab in sequence. The V and J genes are TRBV7-9 and TRBJ2-2, with 11 bases matching TRBD2. The sequence derives from a human donor with melanoma. This CDR3 is CASSFPTSGITGELFF. The DNA of the CDR3 is TGTGCCAGCAGCTTCCCGACTAGCGGGATAACCGGGGAGCTGTTTTTT.